Ten or more counts support the clone carrying this TCR beta chain. Its specificity is unknown. This entry belongs to a study of T cells in Graves' hyperthyroidism and ophthalmopathy. Study information: The authors collected peripheral blood at initial diagnosis, before any treatment.

V lost 9 bases to trimming and J lost 3 bases; unmatched junction nucleotides: 12. CDR3 size: 16 residues. CDR1 is MDHEN, CDR2 SYDVKM, per germline. The investigators amplified TCR beta CDR3 regions from RNA transcripts. Primed by the HTBI set, a first-round RT-PCR was run on the TCR CDR3. TCRdb used MiXCR to reprocess the multiplex PCR reads, holding one entry per CDR3 protein. The data show about 350,000 distinct CDR3 sequences, around 14% seen once. The hyperthyroidism patients had all been newly diagnosed, and their disease duration was under 2 months. Their ages ranged from 18 to 65 years. General study results and limits: Within blood appeared most thyroid clonotypes that had expanded above 0.001.

The specimen sequenced was blood. V is TRBV28 and J is TRBJ2-2, with TRBD2 matching over 8 bases. This clonotype originated in a woman younger than 45 with Graves' hyperthyroidism. The CDR3 region has the DNA TGTGCCAGTCAAAAAACTAGCGGAGATTACACCGGGGAGCTGTTTTTT. This sequence encodes CASQKTSGDYTGELFF.